The clone carrying this T cell receptor beta chain is deemed medium-sized by its frequency. Its specificity is not known. The data were taken from a study of CXCR3-negative and CXCR3-positive naive CD8 T cells. Overall study context: The libraries yielded around 140 million TRB reads, about 1.5 +/- 0.3 million each. Study-wide results and caveats: The study found more hydrophobic TRB CDR3s in CXCR3-positive naive cells than in CXCR3-negative naive cells.

In preparing the TRB cDNA libraries, 5' RACE with UMI labels was used. After re-calling the 5' RACE reads, TCRdb lists one entry per CDR3 protein, DNA absent. The clone table shows approximately 8,400 distinct CDR3 sequences, with the ten largest holding approximately 2%. Looked up from germline, CDR1 is MGHRA and CDR2 is YSYEKL. CDR3 length: 16 residues. This TCR was recovered from a human donor in good health. Some clones in this sample may be carry-over from other donors' samples. The source material was naive CXCR3+ CD8+ T cells from blood. The subset denotes: CD45RO-CCR7+CD27+CD95- naive CD8+ T cells expressing CXCR3 (TNR3+). V is TRBV4-1 and J is TRBJ1-4; TCRdb's assignment of TRBD1 cannot be checked, as there is no DNA. CDR3 protein: CASSQDPPGGGEKLFF.